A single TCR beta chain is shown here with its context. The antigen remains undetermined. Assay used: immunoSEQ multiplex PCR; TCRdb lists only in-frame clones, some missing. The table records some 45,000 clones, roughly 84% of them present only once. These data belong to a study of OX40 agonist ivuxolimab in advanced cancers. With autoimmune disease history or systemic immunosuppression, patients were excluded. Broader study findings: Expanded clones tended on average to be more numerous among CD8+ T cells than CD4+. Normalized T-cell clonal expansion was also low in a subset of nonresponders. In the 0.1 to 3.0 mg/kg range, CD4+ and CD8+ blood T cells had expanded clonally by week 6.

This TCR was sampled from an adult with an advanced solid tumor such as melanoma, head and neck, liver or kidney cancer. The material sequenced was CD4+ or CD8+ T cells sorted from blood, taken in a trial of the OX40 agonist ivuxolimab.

CDR3 coding DNA: TGTGCCAGCAGTTCCCAGGGGGGGGCAGGAGGCTACACCTTC. Translated, it gives CASSSQGGAGGYTF. The chain recombines TRBV6-1 with TRBJ1-2, with 7 bases fitting TRBD1. Germline V gene sequence: CDR1 MNHNS, CDR2 SASEGT. The CDR3 length is 14 residues. With 5 bases clipped from V and 8 bases from J, the junction kept 11 bases outside the gene matches.